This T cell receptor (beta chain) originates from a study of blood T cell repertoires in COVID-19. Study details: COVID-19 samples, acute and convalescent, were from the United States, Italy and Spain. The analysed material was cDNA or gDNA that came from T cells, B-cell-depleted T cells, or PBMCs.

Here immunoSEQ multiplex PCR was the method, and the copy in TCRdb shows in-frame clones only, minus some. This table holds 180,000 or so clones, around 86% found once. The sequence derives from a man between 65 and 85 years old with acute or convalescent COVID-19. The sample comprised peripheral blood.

CDR3 sequence: CASSPPGSGRALEQYF. Here the CDR3 DNA reads TGTGCCAGCTCACCACCGGGGAGCGGGAGGGCCCTGGAGCAGTACTTC. V is TRBV18 and J is TRBJ2-7; 10 positions match TRBD2. This CDR3 is built from 16 residues. Looked up from germline, CDR1 is KGHSH and CDR2 is LQKENI. The V gene end was trimmed by 0 bases and the J gene end by 7 bases; junction bases not matched to a gene: 9.